A single TCR beta chain is shown here with its context. Its antigen is not identified. This entry comes from a study of T cells in Graves' hyperthyroidism and ophthalmopathy. About the study: Peripheral blood was drawn at first diagnosis, prior to all treatment.

Exclusion of a patient resulted from uncontrolled infection, other autoimmune disease, pregnancy or lactation. Per germline, CDR1 MNHEY and CDR2 SMNVEV (reference sequence). The CDR3 runs 15 residues. Unmatched junction bases numbered 9, after V lost 8 bases and J lost 0 bases. RNA transcripts were the template for amplifying TCR beta CDR3 regions. Researchers ran a first-round RT-PCR on the TCR CDR3 using the HTBI primer set. Using its own MiXCR run on the multiplex PCR reads, TCRdb lists one record per CDR3 protein. The sample records 350,000 to 450,000 distinct CDR3 sequences, more than 13% being singletons. Study conclusions and caveats: Ophthalmopathy cases were set apart from stable hyperthyroidism by a 13 V-J model. Blood also showed most of the thyroid clonotypes that were expanded above 0.001.

The chain employs TRBV27 and TRBJ2-7, with 8 nucleotides matching TRBD2. Sequencing input: blood. The receptor's source is a man aged 50-59 years with Graves' ophthalmopathy. The CDR3 here is CASSREGPLSYEQYF. The DNA for the CDR3 is TGTGCCAGCTCACGGGAGGGTCCCCTCTCCTACGAGCAGTACTTC.